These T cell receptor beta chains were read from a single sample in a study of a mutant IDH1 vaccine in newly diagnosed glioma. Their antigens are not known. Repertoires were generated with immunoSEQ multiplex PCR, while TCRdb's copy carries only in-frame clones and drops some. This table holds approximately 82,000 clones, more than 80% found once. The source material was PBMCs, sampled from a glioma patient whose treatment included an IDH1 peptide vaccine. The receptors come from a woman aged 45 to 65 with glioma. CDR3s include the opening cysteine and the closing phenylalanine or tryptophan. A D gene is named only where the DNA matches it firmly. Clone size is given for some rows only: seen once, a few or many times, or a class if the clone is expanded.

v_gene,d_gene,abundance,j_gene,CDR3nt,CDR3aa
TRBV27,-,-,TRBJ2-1,TGTGCCAGCAGTTTACGTTCCCCTGGGAATGAGCAGTTCTTC,CASSLRSPGNEQFF
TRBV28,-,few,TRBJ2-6,TGTGCCAGCAGTTTAAGGGTATACGCCAGCTCTGGGGCCAACGTCCTGACTTTC,CASSLRVYASSGANVLTF
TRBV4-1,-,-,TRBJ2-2,TGCGCCAGCAGCCACGATCCCTGGGAATCCTATGCCGGGGAGCTGTTTTTT,CASSHDPWESYAGELFF
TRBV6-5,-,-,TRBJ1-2,TGTGCCAGCAGTCCCAATGGACAGATCTATGGCTACACCTTC,CASSPNGQIYGYTF
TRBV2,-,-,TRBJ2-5,TGTGCCAGCAGCCTGGAAACGATAGAGACCCAGTACTTC,CASSLETIETQYF
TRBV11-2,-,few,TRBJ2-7,TGTGCCAGCAGCTTCAGCGGCTACGAGCAGTACTTC,CASSFSGYEQYF
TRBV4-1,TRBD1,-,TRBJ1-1,TGCGCCAGCAGCCAAAGAGCTGGACAGGGGGTTGAAGCTTTCTTT,CASSQRAGQGVEAFF
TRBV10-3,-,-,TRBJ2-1,TGTGCCATCAGTGAGTCGATCAACTATGAGCAGTTCTTC,CAISESINYEQFF
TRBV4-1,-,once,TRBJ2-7,TGCGCCAGCAGCCACCCGGGCCTAAAGAGGGGGGACTACGAGCAGTACTTC,CASSHPGLKRGDYEQYF
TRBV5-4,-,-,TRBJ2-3,TGTGCCAGCAGCCGGGATATTCCCATGGGCACAGATACGCAGTATTTT,CASSRDIPMGTDTQYF
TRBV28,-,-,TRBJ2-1,TGTGCCAGCAGCCCAGTGGGTCGCTCCTACAATGAGCAGTTCTTC,CASSPVGRSYNEQFF
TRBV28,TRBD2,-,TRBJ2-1,TGTGCCAGCAGTTCCTTGGCTGCGGGGGTGTGGGTTTCCCCTAACAATGAGCAGTTCTTC,CASSSLAAGVWVSPNNEQFF
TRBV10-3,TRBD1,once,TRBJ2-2,TGTGCCATCAGTGAGTTGGGGACAGGGGCGAACACCGGGGAGCTGTTTTTT,CAISELGTGANTGELFF
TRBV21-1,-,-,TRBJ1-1,TGTGCCAGCAGCCCCAAGGGGGGAGCGAGGGGGCGGTCGGCTGAAGCTTTCTTT,CASSPKGGARGRSAEAFF
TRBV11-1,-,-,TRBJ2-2,TGTGCCAGCAGCTTAGCGGGAACCGGGGAGCTGTTTTTT,CASSLAGTGELFF
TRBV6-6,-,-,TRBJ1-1,TGTGCCAGCAGGCCGGAGAACACTGAAGCTTTCTTT,CASRPENTEAFF
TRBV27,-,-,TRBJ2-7,TGTGCCAGCAGTTTAAAATACGTCAACCACGAGCAGTACTTC,CASSLKYVNHEQYF
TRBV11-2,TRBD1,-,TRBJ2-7,TGTGCCAGCAGCTTAGGACAGGGGGGCTACGAGCAGTACTTC,CASSLGQGGYEQYF
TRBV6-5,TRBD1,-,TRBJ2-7,TGTGCCAGCAGTCGCCGGACAGGGCTATTCTACGAGCAGTACTTC,CASSRRTGLFYEQYF
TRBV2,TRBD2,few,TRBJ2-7,TGTGCCAGCAGTGGGGGGACTAGCGGGAGGTGGCTCTATCTCCACGAGCAGTACTTC,CASSGGTSGRWLYLHEQYF
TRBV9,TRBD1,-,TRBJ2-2,TGTGCCAGCAGCCCCCGACAGGGGGACACCGGGGAGCTGTTTTTT,CASSPRQGDTGELFF
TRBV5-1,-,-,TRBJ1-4,TGCGCCAGCAGCCCGGGTCCAGGGGACGAAAAACTGTTTTTT,CASSPGPGDEKLFF
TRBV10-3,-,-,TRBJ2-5,TGTGCCATCACCCGGGACCCACAAGAGACCCAGTACTTC,CAITRDPQETQYF
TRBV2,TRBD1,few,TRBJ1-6,TGTGCCAGCAGCCCGAGGGGGCTAGGTTCACCCCTCCACTTT,CASSPRGLGSPLHF
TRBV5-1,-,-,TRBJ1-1,TGCGCCAGCAGCGAGCAGGGGATGAACACTGAAGCTTTCTTT,CASSEQGMNTEAFF
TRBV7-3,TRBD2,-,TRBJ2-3,TGTGCCAGCAGCACCTATGCGGGAGCCACAGATACGCAGTATTTT,CASSTYAGATDTQYF
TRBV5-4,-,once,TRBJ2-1,TGTGCCAGCAGCTGGGGGGACCACAGGGAGGATGAGCAGTTCTTC,CASSWGDHREDEQFF
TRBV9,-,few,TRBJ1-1,TGTGCCAGCAGCCTACTAAGGAACACTGAAGCTTTCTTT,CASSLLRNTEAFF
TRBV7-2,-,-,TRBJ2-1,TGTGCCAGCAGCTTAGGTAGAAATGAGCAGTTCTTC,CASSLGRNEQFF
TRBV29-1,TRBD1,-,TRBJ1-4,TGCAGCGTTACACTCGGGGGACAGACTAATGAAAAACTGTTTTTT,CSVTLGGQTNEKLFF
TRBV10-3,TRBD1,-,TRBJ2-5,TGTGCCATCAGGGGACAGACGCAAGAGACCCAGTACTTC,CAIRGQTQETQYF
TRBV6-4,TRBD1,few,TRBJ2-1,TGTGCCAGCAGTGACGGAGACAGGGGCTACAATGAGCAGTTCTTC,CASSDGDRGYNEQFF
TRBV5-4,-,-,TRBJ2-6,TGTGCCAGCAGTACTACAGGGTTCCCTGGGGCCAACGTCCTGACTTTC,CASSTTGFPGANVLTF
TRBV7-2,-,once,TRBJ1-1,TGTGCCAGCAGCTTCTTGGACAAATTGAACACTGAAGCTTTCTTT,CASSFLDKLNTEAFF
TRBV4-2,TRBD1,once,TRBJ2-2,TGTGCCAGCAGCTTGGAGCCGGGACAGTACACCGGGGAGCTGTTTTTT,CASSLEPGQYTGELFF
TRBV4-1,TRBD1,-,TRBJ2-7,TGCGCCAGCAGCCACGGACAGGGGGCAGGAGAGCAGTACTTC,CASSHGQGAGEQYF
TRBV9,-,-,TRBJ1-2,TGTGCCAGCAGCCCAATGGGGGGGTCAATCTATGGCTACACCTTC,CASSPMGGSIYGYTF
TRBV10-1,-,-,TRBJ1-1,TGCGCCAGCAGTGAGTCGGCCCTGAGGGACACTGAAGCTTTCTTT,CASSESALRDTEAFF
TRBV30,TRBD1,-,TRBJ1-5,TGTGCCTGGAGGGGAAGGGGGCGCGGCAATCAGCCCCAGCATTTT,CAWRGRGRGNQPQHF
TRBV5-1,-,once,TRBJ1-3,TGCGCCAGCAGCGTTACAGGCGTCTCTGGAAACACCATATATTTT,CASSVTGVSGNTIYF
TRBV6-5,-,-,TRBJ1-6,TGTGCCAGCAGCCCCCCCAGGGGCGACAATTCACCCCTCCACTTT,CASSPPRGDNSPLHF
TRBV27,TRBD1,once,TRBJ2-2,TGTGCCAGCAGTTGGAGGACAGGGGGCCTCAACACCGGGGAGCTGTTTTTT,CASSWRTGGLNTGELFF
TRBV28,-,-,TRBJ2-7,TGTGCCAGCAGTTTGGTTGGCTACGAGCAGTACTTC,CASSLVGYEQYF
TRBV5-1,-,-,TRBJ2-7,TGCGCCAGCCGGGACTCGTACGAGCAGTACTTC,CASRDSYEQYF
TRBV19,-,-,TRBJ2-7,TGTGCCAGTAAAAGAACAGGGACCTACGAGCAGTACTTC,CASKRTGTYEQYF
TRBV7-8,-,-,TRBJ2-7,TGTGCCAGCAGCTTGTTACTAGGCTCCTACGAGCAGTACTTC,CASSLLLGSYEQYF
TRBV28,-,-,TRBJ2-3,TGTGCCAGCAGTAGCACAGATACGCAGTATTTT,CASSSTDTQYF
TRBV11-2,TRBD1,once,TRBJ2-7,TGTGCCAGCAGCTCATACCCGGACAGGGCGGGGCAGTACTTC,CASSSYPDRAGQYF
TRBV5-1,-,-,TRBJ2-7,TGCGCCAGCAGCGCCCCCCAGGGATCCAACGAGCAGTACTTC,CASSAPQGSNEQYF
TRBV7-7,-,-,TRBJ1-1,TGTGCTAGCAGCTTAGACAGGAACACTGAAGCTTTCTTT,CASSLDRNTEAFF
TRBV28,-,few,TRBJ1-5,TGTGCCAGCAGCCAACAGCCCCCCCAGCCCCAGCATTTT,CASSQQPPQPQHF
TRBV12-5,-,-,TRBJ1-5,TGTGCTAGTCATCGAAGGGAATATAGCAATCAGCCCCAGCATTTT,CASHRREYSNQPQHF
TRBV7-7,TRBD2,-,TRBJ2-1,TGTGCTAGCAGCCCTGGACTAGCGGACCCTTCTGTCGCCTACAATGAGCAGTTCTTC,CASSPGLADPSVAYNEQFF
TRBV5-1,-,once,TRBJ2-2,TGCGCCAGCGTACGGGACTCCACCTCCGGGGAGCTGTTTTTT,CASVRDSTSGELFF
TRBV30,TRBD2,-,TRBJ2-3,TGTGCCTGGAGTCGCCGGACTAGCGGGAGCACAGATACGCAGTATTTT,CAWSRRTSGSTDTQYF
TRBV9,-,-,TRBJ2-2,TGTGCCAGCAGCGTAGTTTCAGACATTAGGGCCGGGGAGCTGTTTTTT,CASSVVSDIRAGELFF